These 14 T cell receptor beta chains were sequenced from one sample in a study of blood T cell repertoires in COVID-19 (dated by TCRdb to 2020 to 2022). Receptors were amplified or captured by the immunoSEQ multiplex PCR assay. Drawn from immuneACCESS, this table holds only the in-frame rearrangements with V and J called that TCRdb kept. Clones are partly lost; checked studies trace under half to an unresolved V gene and leave the rest unexplained. For this sample there are tens of thousands of clones; around 84% appear just once. 12% of the sample lies in the top ten. The sequenced sample consisted of peripheral blood. Every receptor here comes from a human donor in a cohort sampled during active COVID-19.

The sample holds a few counts of this clone. The rearrangement links TRBV5-4 to TRBJ1-2; D gene uncertain. Germline values: CDR1 SGHNT, CDR2 YYREEE (reference sequence). The V end was cut by 0 bases, the J end by 3 bases, with 12 bases between. The CDR3 extends over 15 amino acids. CDR3 protein: CASSLDFSGDYGYTF. CDR3 coding DNA: TGTGCCAGCAGCTTGGATTTCAGCGGGGACTATGGCTACACCTTC.

This sequence joins TRBV29-1 and TRBJ1-2, with 7 bases lining up with TRBD1. This CDR3 has 13 amino acids. V shed 6 bases, J shed 8 bases, and the junction held 12 bases outside the gene matches. Germline CDR1 SQVTM, CDR2 ANQGSEA. The CDR3 bases are TGCAGCGTCCAGGGACAGACCCTCGGCGGCTACACCTTC. It encodes CSVQGQTLGGYTF.

CDR3 sequence reads: CASPTGGTKNIQYF. CDR3 in DNA: TGCGCCAGCCCCACAGGGGGAACCAAAAACATTCAGTACTTC. This chain links TRBV5-1 with TRBJ2-4, with 8 bases that match TRBD1. Germline CDR1 and CDR2: SGHRS and YFSETQ. With V trimmed by 7 bases and J by 2 bases, 5 bases remained unmatched. The CDR3 loop spans 14 amino acids.

This chain uses TRBV11-2 with TRBJ2-5; 10 positions agree with TRBD1. J lost 4 bases, V lost 3 bases, and 14 bases had no gene match. Looked up from germline, CDR1 is SGHAT and CDR2 is FQNNGV. The CDR3 runs 18 residues. As DNA, the CDR3 is TGTGCCAGCAGCTTTACGTTCTTAATCGGACAGGGGGTAGAGACCCAGTACTTC. Protein product: CASSFTFLIGQGVETQYF.

The chain combines TRBV28 with TRBJ1-6; D ambiguous. Germline V gene lookup returns CDR1 MDHEN and CDR2 SYDVKM. The CDR3 is 13 residues long. Trimming took 7 bases from V and 5 from J, leaving 9 bases between them. The CDR3 nucleotides are TGTGCCAGCAATCGGGTTGATAATTCACCCCTCCACTTT. Its translation: CASNRVDNSPLHF.

This clone was observed many times. This chain links TRBV4-2 with TRBJ2-2, with TRBD2 matching over 7 bases. This CDR3 is 16 amino acids long. Germline lookup yields CDR1 LGHNA and CDR2 YNFKEQ. V trimming: 0 bases; J trimming: 9 bases; junction bases outside the gene matches: 10. The CDR3 sequence is CASSQELWGGAWELFF. DNA of the CDR3: TGTGCCAGCAGCCAAGAGTTGTGGGGGGGAGCATGGGAGCTGTTTTTT.

The chain has TRBV9 and TRBJ2-7; TRBD1 aligns across 9 bases. From germline, CDR1 is SGDLS and CDR2 YYNGEE. Germline trimming cut 2 bases from V and 6 bases from J; bases unmatched to any gene: 0. CDR3 length: 12 amino acids. CDR3 nucleotides: TGTGCCAGCAGCGTGACAGGGGGCGAGCAGTACTTC. It codes for CASSVTGGEQYF.

V is TRBV12-3 or TRBV12-4 and J is TRBJ1-5; D unresolved. The CDR3 runs to 13 residues. Trimming cost V 6 bases and J 3 bases, with 9 bases left between them. In nucleotides, the CDR3 is TGTGCCAGCAGCTCTTTTCTCAATCAGCCCCAGCATTTT. Protein: CASSSFLNQPQHF.

With respect to this clone: Other DNA sequences of this sample code for an identical CDR3. The CDR3 DNA follows: TGTGCCACCAGCAGAGATCGGGGGGCTAACTATGGCTACACCTTC. Its translation is CATSRDRGANYGYTF. The rearrangement uses TRBV15 and TRBJ1-2; weak D call: TRBD1 (5 bases). This CDR3 spans 15 amino acids. V dropped 0 bases and J dropped 0 bases, with 8 bases sitting between them. CDR1 and CDR2 from the germline V gene are LNHNV and YYDKDF (reference sequence).

V is TRBV4-2 and J is TRBJ1-2; 11 bases line up with TRBD1. This CDR3 contains 15 residues. CDR1 LGHNA and CDR2 YNFKEQ come from the germline V gene. The V gene end was trimmed by 2 bases and the J gene end by 8 bases; junction bases not matched to a gene: 7. This chain's CDR3 is CASSQTGTGGSGYTF. CDR3 nucleotides: TGTGCCAGCAGCCAAACCGGGACAGGGGGTTCGGGCTACACCTTC.

This rearrangement joins TRBV5-5 to TRBJ2-7; TRBD1 agrees at 7 bases. The ends lost 4 bases at V and 5 bases at J; junction bases unmatched: 6. Germline CDR1 reads SGHKS; CDR2 reads YYEKEE (reference sequence). The CDR3 covers 13 residues. CDR3 sequence reads: CASSAPQGDEQYF. The CDR3 DNA reads as TGTGCCAGCAGCGCGCCCCAGGGGGACGAGCAGTACTTC.

This clone was detected only a few times. The chain combines TRBV18 with TRBJ2-7, with D possibly TRBD1 on 6 matching bases. The V end lost 6 bases, the J end lost 2 bases, and 14 bases lay between the germline ends. The CDR3 extends over 14 amino acids. The germline gives CDR1 KGHSH, CDR2 LQKENI. DNA of the CDR3: TGTGCCAGCTCCTCTGGGACACAGACCTACGAGCAGTACTTC. Translating gives CASSSGTQTYEQYF.

V is TRBV19 and J is TRBJ1-1; 8 bases are shared with TRBD1. The CDR3 runs 14 residues. After removal of 4 bases from V and 4 bases from J, the junction contained 5 bases not matched to a gene. Germline CDR1 is LNHDA and CDR2 is SQIVND (reference sequence). The CDR3: CASSTYRGGTEAFF. In DNA form, the CDR3 reads TGTGCCAGTAGTACTTACAGGGGGGGCACTGAAGCTTTCTTT.

Concerning this clone itself: Mismatch with germline at one junction end may stem from a read error. The CDR3 loop reads CSLEGQASYNEQFF. The CDR3 DNA reads as TGCAGCCTTGAAGGGCAGGCTTCTTACAATGAGCAGTTCTTC. V is TRBV29-1 and J is TRBJ2-1; D is undetermined. The CDR3 is 14 amino acids. The germline CDR1 and CDR2 sequences are SQVTM and ANQGSEA.